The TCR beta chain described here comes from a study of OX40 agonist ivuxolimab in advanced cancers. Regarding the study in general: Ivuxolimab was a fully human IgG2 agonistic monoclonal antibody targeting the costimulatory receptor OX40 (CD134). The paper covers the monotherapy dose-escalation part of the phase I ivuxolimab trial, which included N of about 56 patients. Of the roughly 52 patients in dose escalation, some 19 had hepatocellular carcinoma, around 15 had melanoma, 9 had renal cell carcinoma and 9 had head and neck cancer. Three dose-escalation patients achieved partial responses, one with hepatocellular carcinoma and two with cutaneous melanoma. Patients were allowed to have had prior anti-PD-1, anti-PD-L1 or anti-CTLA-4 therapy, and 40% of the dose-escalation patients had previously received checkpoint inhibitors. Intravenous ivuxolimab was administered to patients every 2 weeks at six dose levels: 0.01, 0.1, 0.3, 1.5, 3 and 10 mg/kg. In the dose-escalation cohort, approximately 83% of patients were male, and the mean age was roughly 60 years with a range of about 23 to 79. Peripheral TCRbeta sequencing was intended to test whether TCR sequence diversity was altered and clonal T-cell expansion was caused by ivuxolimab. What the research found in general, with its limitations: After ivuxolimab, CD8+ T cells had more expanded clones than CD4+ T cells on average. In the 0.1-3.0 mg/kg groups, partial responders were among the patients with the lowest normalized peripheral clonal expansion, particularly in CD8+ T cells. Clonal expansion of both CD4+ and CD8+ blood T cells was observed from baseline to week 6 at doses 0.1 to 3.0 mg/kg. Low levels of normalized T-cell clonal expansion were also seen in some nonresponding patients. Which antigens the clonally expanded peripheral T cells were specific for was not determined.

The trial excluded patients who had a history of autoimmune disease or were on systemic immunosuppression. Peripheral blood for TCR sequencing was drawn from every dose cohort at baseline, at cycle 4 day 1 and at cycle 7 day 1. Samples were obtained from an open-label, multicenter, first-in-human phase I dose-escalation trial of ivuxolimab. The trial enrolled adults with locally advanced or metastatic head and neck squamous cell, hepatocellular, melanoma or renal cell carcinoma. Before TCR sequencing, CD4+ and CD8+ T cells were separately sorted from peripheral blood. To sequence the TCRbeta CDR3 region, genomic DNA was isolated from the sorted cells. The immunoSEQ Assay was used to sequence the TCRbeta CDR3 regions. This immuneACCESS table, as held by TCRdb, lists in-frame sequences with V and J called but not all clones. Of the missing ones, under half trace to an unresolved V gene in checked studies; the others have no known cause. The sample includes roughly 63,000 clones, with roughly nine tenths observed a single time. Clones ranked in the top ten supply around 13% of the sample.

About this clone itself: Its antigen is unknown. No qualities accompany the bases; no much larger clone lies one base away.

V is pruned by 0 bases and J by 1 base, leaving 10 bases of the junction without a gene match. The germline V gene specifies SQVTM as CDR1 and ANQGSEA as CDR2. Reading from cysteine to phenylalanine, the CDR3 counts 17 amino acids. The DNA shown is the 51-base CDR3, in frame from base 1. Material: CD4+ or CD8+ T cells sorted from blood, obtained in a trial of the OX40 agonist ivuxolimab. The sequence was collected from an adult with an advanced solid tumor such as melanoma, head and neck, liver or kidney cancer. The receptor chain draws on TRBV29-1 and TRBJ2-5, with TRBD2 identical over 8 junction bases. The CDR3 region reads CSVEDESRLAGQETQYF. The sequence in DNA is TGCAGCGTTGAAGATGAAAGTAGGCTAGCGGGCCAAGAGACCCAGTACTTC.